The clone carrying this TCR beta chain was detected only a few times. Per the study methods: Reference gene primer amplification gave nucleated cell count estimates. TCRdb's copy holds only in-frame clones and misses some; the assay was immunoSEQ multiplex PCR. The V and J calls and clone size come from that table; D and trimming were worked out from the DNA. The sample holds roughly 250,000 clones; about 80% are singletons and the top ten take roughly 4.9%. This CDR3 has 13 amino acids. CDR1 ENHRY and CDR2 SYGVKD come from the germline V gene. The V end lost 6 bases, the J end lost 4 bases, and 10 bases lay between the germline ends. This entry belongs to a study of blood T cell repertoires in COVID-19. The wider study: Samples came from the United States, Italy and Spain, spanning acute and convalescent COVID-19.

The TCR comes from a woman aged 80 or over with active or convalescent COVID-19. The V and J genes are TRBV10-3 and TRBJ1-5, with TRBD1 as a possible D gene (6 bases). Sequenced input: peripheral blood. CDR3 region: CAIRGDNNQPQHF. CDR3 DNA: TGTGCCATCAGGGGGGACAATAATCAGCCCCAGCATTTT.